This T cell receptor (beta chain) came from a study of T cells in localized non-small cell lung cancer. Study results and limitations: When the top 100 tumor clones were examined, a median around 58 of them also appeared in the adjacent lung, which was paired and uninvolved. Exceeding tumor, uninvolved adjacent lung had the highest T cell clonality. Increased T cell density in blood showed an association with longer overall survival.

Remarks on this clone: Its antigen is not known.

Assay: immunoSEQ multiplex PCR; the TCRdb copy retains only in-frame clones and omits some. The table shows tens of thousands of clones, with 85% to 90% occurring only once. This clonotype was obtained from a woman aged 35-70 years with stage I squamous cell lung carcinoma. Sequencing was performed on peripheral blood, taken before any cancer treatment.

CDR3 DNA sequence: TGTGCCAGCAGCTCAATCAGGGGTAACGAGACCCAGTACTTC. It is translated as CASSSIRGNETQYF. The chain uses TRBV11-2 and TRBJ2-5; a weak D match, TRBD1 (6 bases). This CDR3 region has 14 residues. Looked up from germline, CDR1 is SGHAT and CDR2 is FQNNGV. The germline V and J ends were trimmed by 4 bases and 5 bases, with 14 bases remaining between them.